Below, one T cell receptor (beta chain) is given with its context. The antigen remains undetermined. The record originates from a study of T cells in tuberculosis. The overall study: IGRA-negative adolescents, IGRA-positive adolescents with latent tuberculosis and adults with active tuberculosis formed this South African cohort.

Study-wide findings and caveats: Active tuberculosis patients had shorter CDR3-alpha; the beta difference was nonsignificant.

Only in-frame clones appear in the TCRdb table, and some are missing; sequencing was by immunoSEQ multiplex PCR. The sample lists some 40,000 clones; about 95% were seen once. In germline, CDR1 is SGHAT, CDR2 FQNNGV. V was clipped by 5 bases and J by 2 bases, with 8 bases between them. CDR3 length equals 13 residues. The sequence derives from a donor under 30 with latent tuberculosis or without tuberculosis infection. J is TRBJ2-3 and V is TRBV11-2, with D unclear. The specimen was PBMCs. The CDR3 nucleotides are TGTGCCAGCAGCGATAGTTCCACAGATACGCAGTATTTT. Its translation: CASSDSSTDTQYF.